The sequence of this TCR beta chain was determined in a study of CD8 T cells in ankylosing spondylitis. Study outcomes and limitations: A TCR beta motif of 7 or 8 highly homologous variants appeared characteristic of ankylosing spondylitis blood. Significantly higher representation of disease-linked clones was reported for matched ankylosing spondylitis synovial fluid.

TCRdb passed the 5' RACE reads through MiXCR, listing each CDR3 protein once. The table includes 200,000 to 250,000 distinct CDR3 sequences, 15% to 20% detected once. V lost 10 bases, J lost 5 bases, and 18 bases lay in between. The CDR3 is made up of 13 amino acids. In this sample, this clonotype turned up a few times. The antigen remains unidentified. The V call is TRBV12-3 or TRBV12-4, the J call TRBJ2-7; tentative D call: TRBD2 (6 bases). The sequenced material came from blood, either unsorted or a sorted T cell fraction (not recorded which). This clonotype was sampled from a male donor with ankylosing spondylitis. CDR3 sequence (DNA): TGTGCCATCCTACTAGCCATTAACGACGAGCAGTACTTC. It is translated as CAILLAINDEQYF.